The 22 T cell receptor beta chains given below trace back to one sample, sequenced in a study of blood T cell repertoires in COVID-19 (dated by TCRdb to the early 2020s). Library construction relied on the immunoSEQ multiplex PCR assay. TCRdb mirrors the immuneACCESS table, restricted to in-frame sequences. Some clones are absent from its copies; in checked studies, under half trace to an unresolved V gene, and the reason for the others is unknown. The sample includes over 200,000 clones, with roughly 89% observed a single time. 10% of the sample is in the top ten clones. Sequencing was carried out using PBMCs or T cells enriched from blood (not recorded which). The receptors stem from a man aged 18 to 30 with acute COVID-19.

The chain has TRBV9 and TRBJ1-2; maybe TRBD1 (6 bases). Trimming shortened V by 3 bases and J by 4 bases, and 10 bases separated the two germline ends. The germline CDR1 and CDR2 sequences are SGDLS and YYNGEE. The CDR3 has 13 residues. This CDR3 is CASSESGAYGYTF. Here the CDR3 DNA reads TGTGCCAGCAGCGAATCAGGGGCCTATGGCTACACCTTC.

This chain uses TRBV2 with TRBJ1-2; 12 bases fit TRBD1. The CDR3 loop spans 14 amino acids. Germline V CDR1 and CDR2: SNHLY, FYNNEI. V lost 6 bases, J lost 6 bases, and 5 bases stayed unmatched. The chain's CDR3 is CASRAGTGGDGYTF. In DNA, the CDR3 is TGTGCCAGCAGAGCCGGGACAGGGGGCGATGGCTACACCTTC.

The CDR3 DNA reads as TGCGCCAGCAGTGAGGGACAGATGTACGAGCAGTACTTC. Protein: CASSEGQMYEQYF. The chain carries TRBV10-1 and TRBJ2-7; TRBD1 is a possible D gene (6 bases). Germline loops: CDR1 WNHNN, CDR2 SYGVQD (reference sequence). This CDR3 is built from 13 residues. The V gene lost 2 bases and the J gene lost 4 bases, with 9 bases spanning the gap.

The rearrangement uses TRBV11-3 and TRBJ1-1; 8 bases map to TRBD1. The germline CDR1 and CDR2 sequences are SGHNT and YENEEA. V gave up 5 bases and J gave up 0 bases; unmatched junction bases: 8. The CDR3 length is 16 residues. DNA for the CDR3: TGTGCCAGCAGCCCAGGGGGCGCTGGGCTGAACACTGAAGCTTTCTTT. Its translation: CASSPGGAGLNTEAFF.

This clone was counted a single time. J is TRBJ1-3 and V is TRBV7-2; D not resolved. V dropped 5 bases and J dropped 7 bases, with 18 bases sitting between them. CDR3 length equals 15 residues. Per the germline V gene, CDR1 is SGHTA and CDR2 is FQGNSA. The CDR3 bases are TGTGCCAGCAGCCGCGCCATAGATACCTACAACACCATATATTTT. This translates into CASSRAIDTYNTIYF.

The sample holds many counts of this clone. The V gene is TRBV27, the J gene TRBJ2-1; 9 bases fit TRBD1. The ends lost 8 bases at V and 9 bases at J; junction bases unmatched: 2. The CDR3 spans 11 residues. Germline V gene lookup returns CDR1 MNHEY and CDR2 SMNVEV (reference sequence). The CDR3 reads CASHRGPEQFF. Here the CDR3 DNA reads TGTGCCAGCCACAGGGGGCCTGAGCAGTTCTTC.

CDR3 residues: CAWGAGGYNEQFF. CDR3 DNA: TGTGCCTGGGGAGCGGGAGGGTACAATGAGCAGTTCTTC. The gene calls are TRBV30 and TRBJ2-1, with TRBD2 identical over 10 bases. The CDR3 length is 13 residues. After removal of 5 bases from V and 4 bases from J, the junction contained 2 bases not matched to a gene. Looked up from germline, CDR1 is GTSNPN and CDR2 is SVGIG (reference sequence). The whole variable domain, filled in from reference TRBV30 and TRBJ2-1, reads SQTIHQWPATLVQPVGSPLSLECTVEGTSNPNLYWYRQAAGRGLQLLFYSVGIGQISSEVPQNLSASRPQDRQFILSSKKLLLSDSGFYLCAWGAGGYNEQFFGPGTRLTVL.

The chain employs TRBV2 and TRBJ2-2, with D possibly TRBD2 on 6 matching bases. The CDR3 has 16 residues. Trimming removed 2 bases at V and 2 bases at J, with 12 bases between. Germline CDR1 is SNHLY and CDR2 is FYNNEI. CDR3 amino acids: CASSERGSGNTGELFF. CDR3 coding DNA: TGTGCCAGCAGTGAACGGGGGAGTGGAAACACCGGGGAGCTGTTTTTT. The full variable domain, with the rest looked up from reference TRBV2 and TRBJ2-2, is EPEVTQTPSHQVTQMGQEVILRCVPISNHLYFYWYRQILGQKVEFLVSFYNNEISEKSEIFDDQFSVERPDGSNFTLKIRSTKLEDSAMYFCASSERGSGNTGELFFGEGSRLTVL.

The J gene is TRBJ1-2, the V gene TRBV4-2; 7 positions agree with TRBD1. The germline V gene has CDR1 LGHNA and CDR2 YNFKEQ. V shed 0 bases and J 8 bases; nucleotides not matched to a gene: 3. This CDR3 region has 13 residues. The CDR3 DNA is TGTGCCAGCAGCCAAGAGGGGACAGAAGGCTACACCTTC. Protein product: CASSQEGTEGYTF.

This chain connects TRBV9 to TRBJ1-4; D possibly corresponds to TRBD1 (5 bases). V was shortened by 0 bases and J by 8 bases, with 20 bases between the two germline ends. The CDR3 runs 17 residues. Germline-derived CDR1 and CDR2 are SGDLS and YYNGEE. The DNA for the CDR3 is TGTGCCAGCAGCGTAGGTTCGGATCAGGGTAGAAGCGAAAAACTGTTTTTT. This sequence encodes CASSVGSDQGRSEKLFF.

This sequence joins TRBV7-9 and TRBJ2-7; D may be TRBD2 (6 bases). V was clipped by 5 bases and J by 3 bases, with 14 bases between them. Germline CDR1 is SEHNR and CDR2 is FQNEAQ (reference sequence). The CDR3 contains 14 residues. CDR3 amino acids: CASSPGTGVYEQYF. Here the CDR3 DNA reads TGTGCCAGCAGCCCAGGTACGGGAGTCTACGAGCAGTACTTC.

This chain uses TRBV19 with TRBJ2-1; 8 nucleotides match TRBD2. The J segment lost 2 bases and the V segment lost 5 bases, leaving 8 bases of the junction unmatched. This CDR3 has 16 amino acids. The germline V gene encodes CDR1 LNHDA and CDR2 SQIVND (reference sequence). CDR3 protein: CASSSSAGVPYNEQFF. The CDR3 DNA sequence: TGTGCCAGTAGTTCCTCAGCGGGAGTTCCCTACAATGAGCAGTTCTTC.

V gene TRBV3-1 (or the pseudogene TRBV3-2) combines with J gene TRBJ2-3, with 9 nucleotides matching TRBD2. Germline CDR1 is LGHDT and CDR2 is YNNKEL (reference sequence). The J segment lost 2 bases and the V segment lost 1 base, leaving 4 bases of the junction unmatched. The CDR3 runs to 16 residues. The CDR3 is CASSQALAGITDTQYF. In nucleotides, the CDR3 is TGTGCCAGCAGCCAAGCGCTAGCGGGAATCACAGATACGCAGTATTTT.

This chain connects TRBV5-1 to TRBJ1-5; TRBD1 agrees at 7 bases. There are 15 residues in the CDR3. V shed 4 bases, J shed 0 bases, and the junction held 4 bases outside the gene matches. Germline values: CDR1 SGHRS, CDR2 YFSETQ. The chain's CDR3 is CASSLEGASNQPQHF. In nucleotides, the CDR3 is TGCGCCAGCAGCCTGGAGGGGGCTAGCAATCAGCCCCAGCATTTT.

CDR3 DNA sequence: TGTGCCAGCACAGGGGGCCTGAACACTGAAGCTTTCTTT. Translation gives CASTGGLNTEAFF. The rearrangement links TRBV28 to TRBJ1-1; 8 bases are shared with TRBD1. J lost 0 bases, V lost 7 bases, and 1 base had no gene match. Per germline, CDR1 MDHEN and CDR2 SYDVKM. This CDR3 region has 13 residues.

This rearrangement joins TRBV19 to TRBJ1-1, with D perhaps TRBD1 (6 bases). The V end was cut by 10 bases, the J end by 0 bases, with 12 bases between. The length of the CDR3 is 13 residues. Germline V gives CDR1 LNHDA, CDR2 SQIVND (reference sequence). The CDR3 DNA reads as TGTGCCACGAACAGGGCTATGAACACTGAAGCTTTCTTT. This codes for CATNRAMNTEAFF.

V gene TRBV25-1 combines with J gene TRBJ2-7; TRBD1 aligns across 9 bases. The germline gives CDR1 MGHDK, CDR2 SYGVNS. The CDR3 has 15 amino acids. V gave up 4 bases and J gave up 1 base; unmatched junction bases: 5. CDR3 loop: CASSGDRESSYEQYF. As DNA, the CDR3 is TGTGCCAGCAGTGGGGACAGGGAAAGTTCCTACGAGCAGTACTTC.

This chain connects TRBV19 to TRBJ1-4; 8 bases are shared with TRBD1. The CDR3 has 16 amino acids. The trim removed 7 bases at V and 0 bases at J, leaving 7 bases unmatched. The germline V gene encodes CDR1 LNHDA and CDR2 SQIVND (reference sequence). CDR3 residues: CASTGRGRATNEKLFF. For the CDR3, the DNA is TGTGCCAGTACGGGCAGGGGGCGAGCAACTAATGAAAAACTGTTTTTT.

The CDR3 protein is CASSSRETQNTEAFF. Here the CDR3 DNA reads TGTGCCAGCAGCTCCAGGGAAACTCAGAACACTGAAGCTTTCTTT. The V call is TRBV7-9, the J call TRBJ1-1; a possible D gene is TRBD1 (5 bases). This CDR3 is built from 15 residues. Germline V gives CDR1 SEHNR, CDR2 FQNEAQ (reference sequence). Trimming shortened V by 4 bases and J by 1 base, and 13 bases separated the two germline ends.

The J gene is TRBJ1-5, the V gene TRBV2, with 7 bases matching TRBD1. In germline, CDR1 is SNHLY, CDR2 FYNNEI. J lost 4 bases, V lost 6 bases, and 3 bases had no gene match. CDR3 length: 13 amino acids. The CDR3 spells CASSNRGNQPQHF. The CDR3, as DNA: TGTGCCAGCAGCAACAGGGGTAATCAGCCCCAGCATTTT. The variable domain in full, completed from reference TRBV2 and TRBJ1-5, reads EPEVTQTPSHQVTQMGQEVILRCVPISNHLYFYWYRQILGQKVEFLVSFYNNEISEKSEIFDDQFSVERPDGSNFTLKIRSTKLEDSAMYFCASSNRGNQPQHFGDGTRLSIL.

This chain connects TRBV27 to TRBJ2-5, with TRBD1 identical over 8 bases. This CDR3 has 15 amino acids. V lost 4 bases to trimming and J lost 5 bases; unmatched junction nucleotides: 9. The germline V gene encodes CDR1 MNHEY and CDR2 SMNVEV (reference sequence). DNA for the CDR3: TGTGCCAGCAGTTCCTCCAGGGGGCCGCGCGAGACCCAGTACTTC. Amino acid sequence: CASSSSRGPRETQYF.

The chain carries TRBV7-2 and TRBJ1-3; possibly TRBD1 for D (6 bases). This CDR3 region has 18 residues. V was clipped by 2 bases and J by 0 bases, with 17 bases between them. Germline assignment: CDR1 SGHTA and CDR2 FQGNSA. CDR3 in DNA: TGTGCCAGCAGCTTAATGTTAGGCAGGGGCAACTCTGGAAACACCATATATTTT. Amino acid sequence: CASSLMLGRGNSGNTIYF.